The entry that follows covers one T cell receptor (beta chain) sequence. The sample is drawn from a study of blood T cell repertoires in COVID-19. Study at large: Acute and convalescent COVID-19 specimens originated in the United States, Italy and Spain. PBMCs, B-cell-depleted T cells, or T cells provided the cDNA or gDNA that made up the material.

Germline CDR1 is MDHEN and CDR2 is SYDVKM. This CDR3 contains 15 residues. The V gene lost 3 bases and the J gene lost 3 bases, with 12 bases spanning the gap. Authors' data handling: Estimates of nucleated cell counts were drawn from the amplification of reference gene primers. Sequencing was performed with immunoSEQ multiplex PCR; in TCRdb, only in-frame clones are kept and a portion is missing. That table is the source of V, J and clone size, and D and trimming were worked out from the DNA. The table lists about 68,000 clones, around 84% of them singletons. Material: peripheral blood. V is TRBV28 and J is TRBJ1-5, with a possible D match to TRBD1 (5 bases). The sequence came from a man aged 50 to 60 with acute or convalescent COVID-19. This CDR3 reads CASSLQGGANQPQHF. The DNA for the CDR3 is TGTGCCAGCAGTTTGCAGGGAGGTGCCAATCAGCCCCAGCATTTT.